These 27 T cell receptor beta chains share one sample of origin, sequenced in a study of response to subunit inactivated influenza vaccine. TCRdb analysed the RT-PCR reads with MiXCR anew, one entry per CDR3 protein. The table lists 650,000 to 700,000 distinct CDR3 sequences, 15% to 18% of them singletons. The specimen comprised PBMCs from blood, sampled 11 to 12 days after vaccination. The receptors were gathered from a man aged 45 to 65 who received an inactivated influenza vaccine.

The chain recombines TRBV6-2 or TRBV6-3 with TRBJ2-3, with D perhaps TRBD1 or TRBD2 (5 bases each). V was clipped by 5 bases and J by 6 bases, with 18 bases between them. This CDR3 comprises 15 residues. CDR1 MNHEY and CDR2 SVGEGT come from the germline V gene. The CDR3 nucleotides are TGTGCCAGCAGTCCGACCGGGACCCCCGGCGATACGCAGTATTTT. It specifies CASSPTGTPGDTQYF.

In the case of this clonotype: A junction end diverges from the germline sequence, so it may reflect a read error. The chain carries TRBV14 and TRBJ1-1; TRBD1 might be the D (6 bases). Germline V gene sequence: CDR1 SGHDN, CDR2 FVKESK. The CDR3 is made up of 15 amino acids. The CDR3 nucleotides read TGTGCCAGCAGGCAAGTTGGGGGGCTGAACACTGAAGCTTTCTTT. Its translation: CASRQVGGLNTEAFF.

The J gene is TRBJ2-7, the V gene TRBV21-1; TRBD1 is the table's D call and was not checked against the DNA. TRBV21-1 corresponds to a pseudogene. The CDR3 totals 14 residues. CDR3: CASSNRDRAHEQYF. CDR3 bases: TGTGCCAGCAGCAACCGGGACAGGGCTCACGAGCAGTACTTC.

This clonotype was seen more than once but under ten times. The genes are TRBV28 and TRBJ2-7; TRBD1 agrees at 8 bases. The trim removed 2 bases at V and 4 bases at J, leaving 7 bases unmatched. The germline V gene has CDR1 MDHEN and CDR2 SYDVKM. The CDR3 has 15 residues. DNA for the CDR3: TGTGCCAGCAGTTTAGCCGGACAGGGCTCGTACGAGCAGTACTTC. This codes for CASSLAGQGSYEQYF.

CDR3 sequence reads: CASSEGLAGAFEQYF. DNA for the CDR3: TGTGCCAGCAGCGAGGGACTAGCGGGAGCGTTCGAGCAGTACTTC. The chain has TRBV7-2 and TRBJ2-7; 14 nucleotides line up with TRBD2. The CDR3 extends over 15 amino acids. Trimming at V came to 5 bases and at J to 6 bases, leaving 6 bases not matched to a gene. Germline assignment: CDR1 SGHTA and CDR2 FQGNSA.

This clonotype turned up a few times. The genes are TRBV6-2 or TRBV6-3 and TRBJ2-5; the D is unclear. The CDR3 consists of 15 residues. Germline CDR1 reads MNHEY; CDR2 reads SVGEGT. V was clipped by 2 bases and J by 2 bases, with 12 bases between them. The CDR3 nucleotides read TGTGCCAGCAGTTACGGGGTGACGAGACAAGAGACCCAGTACTTC. This gives the protein CASSYGVTRQETQYF.

The chain carries TRBV7-6 and TRBJ2-3, with D possibly being TRBD2 (6 bases). Trimming removed 1 base at V and 1 base at J, with 15 bases between. Germline values: CDR1 SGHVS, CDR2 FNYEAQ. The CDR3 sequence is 17 residues long. This CDR3 is CASSLGPFGGGTDTQYF. The CDR3 coding sequence is TGTGCCAGCAGCTTAGGTCCATTCGGCGGGGGCACAGATACGCAGTATTTT.

The V call is TRBV5-1, the J call TRBJ2-3; 7 positions agree with TRBD2. From germline, CDR1 is SGHRS and CDR2 YFSETQ. CDR3 length equals 15 residues. J lost 1 base, V lost 6 bases, and 8 bases had no gene match. The CDR3 here is CASKAGRVGTDTQYF. CDR3 nucleotides: TGCGCCAGCAAAGCGGGGAGGGTTGGCACAGATACGCAGTATTTT.

This clonotype has only a few counts. The V call is TRBV4-2, the J call TRBJ2-3; tentative D call: TRBD1 (6 bases). V dropped 4 bases and J dropped 2 bases, with 13 bases sitting between them. Germline CDR1 LGHNA, CDR2 YNFKEQ. The CDR3 length is 15 residues. CDR3 DNA sequence: TGTGCCAGCAGCCGACAGGTCGACCACACAGATACGCAGTATTTT. It codes for CASSRQVDHTDTQYF.

This sequence joins TRBV11-2 and TRBJ2-2; D gene uncertain. The CDR3 runs to 14 residues. Germline V gene data show CDR1 as SGHAT and CDR2 as FQNNGV. Deletions cut 1 base from V and 6 bases from J, with 9 bases between. This CDR3 is CASSLGYEAGELFF. CDR3 DNA sequence: TGTGCCAGCAGCTTAGGGTACGAGGCCGGGGAGCTGTTTTTT.

This clonotype occurred a few times. The chain joins TRBV7-2 to TRBJ2-1; no definite D call. Trimming took 1 base from V and 10 from J, leaving 8 bases between them. The CDR3 runs 12 residues. From germline, CDR1 is SGHTA and CDR2 FQGNSA. The CDR3 sequence: CASSLVLGEQFF. CDR3 DNA: TGTGCCAGCAGCTTAGTACTTGGGGAGCAGTTCTTC.

This clonotype was picked up a small number of times. This chain connects TRBV29-1 to TRBJ2-7; tentatively, D is TRBD1 (5 bases). V lost 2 bases and J 2 bases, leaving 7 bases between the germline ends. The CDR3 contains 12 residues. CDR1 and CDR2 (germline): SQVTM, ANQGSEA. CDR3 DNA sequence: TGCAGCGTTGAACAGGGCCCCTACGAGCAGTACTTC. It codes for CSVEQGPYEQYF.

The sample holds a few counts of this clonotype. This chain uses TRBV20-1 with TRBJ2-3; 9 positions match TRBD1. The length of the CDR3 is 15 residues. V dropped 5 bases and J dropped 6; count of bases not matched to a gene: 12. Germline lookup yields CDR1 DFQATT and CDR2 SNEGSKA (reference sequence). In DNA form, the CDR3 reads TGCAGTGCTGGGAACAGGGGGCAAGGGTGGGATACGCAGTATTTT. Protein product: CSAGNRGQGWDTQYF.

The rearrangement joins TRBV7-9 to TRBJ2-7, with D perhaps TRBD1 or TRBD2 (5 bases each). Trimming cost V 3 bases and J 10 bases, with 13 bases left between them. Germline assignment: CDR1 SEHNR and CDR2 FQNEAQ (reference sequence). The CDR3 totals 12 residues. CDR3 sequence: CASSLDLRDQYF. The CDR3 coding sequence is TGTGCCAGCAGCTTGGACCTACGGGACCAGTACTTC.

This clonotype turned up a few times. This chain joins TRBV7-2 and TRBJ2-1, with D possibly TRBD2 on 5 matching bases. This CDR3 spans 13 amino acids. Germline-derived CDR1 and CDR2 are SGHTA and FQGNSA. V was clipped by 5 bases and J by 9 bases, with 14 bases between them. CDR3: CASSPRVRAEQFF. Written as DNA, the CDR3 is TGTGCCAGCAGCCCCCGGGTGAGGGCTGAGCAGTTCTTC.

This clonotype has more than one count but fewer than ten. This chain links TRBV4-2 with TRBJ1-4, with 12 bases fitting TRBD1. The CDR3 covers 17 residues. V shed 2 bases, J shed 3 bases, and the junction held 4 bases outside the gene matches. CDR1 and CDR2 (germline): LGHNA, YNFKEQ. The CDR3 here is CASSQPGQGAANEKLFF. The CDR3 DNA follows: TGTGCCAGCAGCCAACCGGGACAGGGGGCGGCTAATGAAAAACTGTTTTTT.

This clonotype was counted only a few times. This chain connects TRBV11-2 to TRBJ2-3; TRBD1 is a possible D gene (5 bases). The V end was cut by 6 bases, the J end by 9 bases, with 13 bases between. This CDR3 is built from 12 residues. Germline lookup yields CDR1 SGHAT and CDR2 FQNNGV. DNA of the CDR3: TGTGCCAGCAGTTTGACAGATGGAACGCAGTATTTT. It encodes CASSLTDGTQYF. Variable domain in full (rest from reference TRBV11-2 and TRBJ2-3): EAGVAQSPRYKIIEKRQSVAFWCNPISGHATLYWYQQILGQGPKLLIQFQNNGVVDDSQLPKDRFSAERLKGVDSTLKIQPAKLEDSAVYLCASSLTDGTQYFGPGTRLTVL.

The chain couples TRBV6-2 or TRBV6-3 to TRBJ2-1; 10 bases are shared with TRBD1. J lost 7 bases, V lost 2 bases, and 8 bases had no gene match. Per the germline V gene, CDR1 is MNHEY and CDR2 is SVGEGT. The length of the CDR3 is 16 residues. In DNA form, the CDR3 reads TGTGCCAGCAGTTACCTTGGACAGGGGGTTCTGAATGAGCAGTTCTTC. Translated: CASSYLGQGVLNEQFF.

The chain employs TRBV12-3 or TRBV12-4 and TRBJ1-5; D remains unclear. CDR3 length: 14 residues. V lost 5 bases, J lost 3 bases, and 11 bases lay in between. The CDR3 region is CASSLLVDNQPQHF. CDR3 bases: TGTGCCAGCAGTCTCCTCGTGGACAATCAGCCCCAGCATTTT.

The V and J genes are TRBV29-1 and TRBJ2-7; perhaps TRBD1 as D (5 bases). Trimming pared 0 bases from V and 0 bases from J, leaving 15 bases between. In germline, CDR1 is SQVTM, CDR2 ANQGSEA. This CDR3 is 16 amino acids long. This CDR3 reads CSVEDRRQGNSYEQYF. The CDR3 DNA sequence: TGCAGCGTTGAAGATCGACGGCAGGGTAACTCCTACGAGCAGTACTTC.

The chain links TRBV4-2 to TRBJ1-2, with D uncertain. CDR3 size: 14 residues. Germline-derived CDR1 and CDR2 are LGHNA and YNFKEQ. Trimming pared 0 bases from V and 4 bases from J, leaving 9 bases between. DNA for the CDR3: TGTGCCAGCAGCCAAGATGCGGGCGCCTATGGCTACACCTTC. Translating gives CASSQDAGAYGYTF.

In this sample, this clonotype turned up many times. V is TRBV5-4 and J is TRBJ2-2; D is perhaps TRBD1 (6 bases). V was trimmed by 3 bases and J by 4 bases, leaving 7 bases between them. Germline CDR1 SGHNT, CDR2 YYREEE (reference sequence). The CDR3 runs to 13 residues. In nucleotides, the CDR3 is TGTGCCAGCAGCTCGGACAGCACCGGGGAGCTGTTTTTT. Its translation is CASSSDSTGELFF.

In its sample, this clonotype was seen a few times. The chain combines TRBV6-2 or TRBV6-3 with TRBJ2-2; a possible D gene is TRBD2 (6 bases). This CDR3 region has 13 residues. V gave up 2 bases and J gave up 7 bases, with 8 bases separating them. The germline V gene encodes CDR1 MNHEY and CDR2 SVGEGT. CDR3 bases: TGTGCCAGCAGTTACCTCGGGGGCGGGGAGCTGTTTTTT. This codes for CASSYLGGGELFF.

This clonotype has just a few counts. V gene TRBV20-1 combines with J gene TRBJ2-1; 13 nucleotides align to TRBD2. This CDR3 region has 15 residues. V dropped 1 base and J dropped 10; count of bases not matched to a gene: 7. Germline assignment: CDR1 DFQATT and CDR2 SNEGSKA (reference sequence). The DNA of the CDR3 is TGCAGTGCTAGAGGAGGGACTAGCGGGATACGGGAGCAGTTCTTC. Translated: CSARGGTSGIREQFF.

The chain recombines TRBV20-1 with TRBJ2-5; 11 bases align to TRBD2. Trimming cost V 3 bases and J 5 bases; bases outside gene matches: 5. The CDR3 length is 14 residues. CDR1 DFQATT and CDR2 SNEGSKA come from the germline V gene (reference sequence). CDR3 region: CSASSSGGVETQYF. In nucleotides, the CDR3 is TGCAGTGCTAGTAGTAGCGGGGGGGTTGAGACCCAGTACTTC.

This clonotype came up a few times. This rearrangement joins TRBV5-6 to TRBJ2-3; D not resolved. The CDR3 runs to 17 residues. In germline, CDR1 is SGHDT, CDR2 YYEEEE. Between the trimmed V and J ends, which lost 1 base and 0 bases, there was a span of 15 bases. The CDR3, as DNA: TGTGCCAGCAGCTTGAGTCTAACGAGACCAAGCACAGATACGCAGTATTTT. Translated: CASSLSLTRPSTDTQYF.

The V and J genes are TRBV10-3 and TRBJ1-3; D unresolved. The germline gives CDR1 ENHRY, CDR2 SYGVKD. Trimming took 8 bases from V and 4 from J, leaving 3 bases between them. The CDR3 contains 10 residues. CDR3 bases: TGTGCCATCGGAGGAAACACCATATATTTT. Amino acids: CAIGGNTIYF.